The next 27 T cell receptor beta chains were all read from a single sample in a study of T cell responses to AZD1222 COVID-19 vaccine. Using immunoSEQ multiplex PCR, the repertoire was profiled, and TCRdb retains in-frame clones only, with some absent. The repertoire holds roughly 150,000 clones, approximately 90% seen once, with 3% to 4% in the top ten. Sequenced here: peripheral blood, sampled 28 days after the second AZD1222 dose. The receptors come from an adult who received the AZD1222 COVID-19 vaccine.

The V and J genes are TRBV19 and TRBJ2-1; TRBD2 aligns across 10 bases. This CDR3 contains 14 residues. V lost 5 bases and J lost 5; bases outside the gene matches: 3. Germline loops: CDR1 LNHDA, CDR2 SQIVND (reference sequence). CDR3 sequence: CASSFGLADNEQFF. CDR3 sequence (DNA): TGTGCCAGTAGTTTCGGACTAGCGGACAATGAGCAGTTCTTC.

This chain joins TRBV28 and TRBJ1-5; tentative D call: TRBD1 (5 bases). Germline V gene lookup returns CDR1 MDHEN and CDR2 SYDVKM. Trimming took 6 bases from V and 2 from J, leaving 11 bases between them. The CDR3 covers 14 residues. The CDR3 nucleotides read TGTGCCAGCAGCCCTGACAGTCGCAATCAGCCCCAGCATTTT. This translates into CASSPDSRNQPQHF.

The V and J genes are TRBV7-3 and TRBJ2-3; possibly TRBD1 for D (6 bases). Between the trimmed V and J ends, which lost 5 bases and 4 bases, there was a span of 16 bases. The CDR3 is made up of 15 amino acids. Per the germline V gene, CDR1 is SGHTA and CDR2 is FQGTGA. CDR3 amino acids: CASSPIAGTSDTQYF. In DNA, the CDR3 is TGTGCCAGCAGCCCGATCGCCGGGACATCAGATACGCAGTATTTT.

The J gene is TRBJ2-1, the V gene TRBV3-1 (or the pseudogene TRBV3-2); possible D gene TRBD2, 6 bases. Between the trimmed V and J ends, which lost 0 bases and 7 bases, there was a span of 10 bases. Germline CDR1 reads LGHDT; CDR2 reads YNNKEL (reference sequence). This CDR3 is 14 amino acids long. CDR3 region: CASSQEGGANEQFF. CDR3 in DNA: TGTGCCAGCAGCCAAGAGGGCGGGGCGAATGAGCAGTTCTTC.

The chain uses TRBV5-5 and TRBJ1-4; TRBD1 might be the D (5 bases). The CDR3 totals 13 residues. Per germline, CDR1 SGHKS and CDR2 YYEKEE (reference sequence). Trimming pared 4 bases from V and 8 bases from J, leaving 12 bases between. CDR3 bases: TGTGCCAGCAGCCGACAGTGGAACGAAAAACTGTTTTTT. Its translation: CASSRQWNEKLFF.

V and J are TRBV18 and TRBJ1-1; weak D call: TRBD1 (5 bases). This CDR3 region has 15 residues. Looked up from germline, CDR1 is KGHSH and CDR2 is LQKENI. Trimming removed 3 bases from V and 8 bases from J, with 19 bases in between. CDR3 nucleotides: TGTGCCAGCTCACCCCGCGGGAGGGGTGAAGTCGAAGCTTTCTTT. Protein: CASSPRGRGEVEAFF.

Written as DNA, the CDR3 is TGTGCCAGCAGCTTAGTGCGTCAGGGCGGCTCTGGGGCCAACGTCCTGACTTTC. It is translated as CASSLVRQGGSGANVLTF. The genes are TRBV11-2 and TRBJ2-6; a weak D match, TRBD1 (5 bases). This CDR3 is 18 amino acids long. CDR1 is SGHAT, CDR2 FQNNGV, per germline. The germline V and J ends were trimmed by 1 base and 0 bases, with 13 bases remaining between them.

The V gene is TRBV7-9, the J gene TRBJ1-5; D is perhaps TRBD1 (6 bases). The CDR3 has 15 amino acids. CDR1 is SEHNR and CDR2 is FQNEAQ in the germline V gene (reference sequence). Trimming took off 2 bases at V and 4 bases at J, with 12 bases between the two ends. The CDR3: CASSLSTGWNQPQHF. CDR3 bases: TGTGCCAGCAGCTTATCCACAGGGTGGAATCAGCCCCAGCATTTT.

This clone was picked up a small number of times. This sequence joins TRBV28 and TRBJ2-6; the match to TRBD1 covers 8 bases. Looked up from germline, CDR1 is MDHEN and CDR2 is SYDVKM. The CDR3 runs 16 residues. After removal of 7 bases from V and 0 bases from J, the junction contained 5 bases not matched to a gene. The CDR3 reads CASTGQGPSGANVLTF. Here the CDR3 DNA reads TGTGCCAGCACTGGACAGGGACCCTCTGGGGCCAACGTCCTGACTTTC.

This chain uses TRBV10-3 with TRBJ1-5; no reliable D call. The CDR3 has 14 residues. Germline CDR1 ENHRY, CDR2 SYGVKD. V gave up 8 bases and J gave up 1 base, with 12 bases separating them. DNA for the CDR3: TGTGCCATCCTGTCCTTCATGAGCAATCAGCCCCAGCATTTT. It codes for CAILSFMSNQPQHF.

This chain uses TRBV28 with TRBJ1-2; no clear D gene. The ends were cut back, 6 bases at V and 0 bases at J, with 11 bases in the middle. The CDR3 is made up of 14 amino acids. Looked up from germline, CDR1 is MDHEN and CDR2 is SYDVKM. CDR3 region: CASSGYQANYGYTF. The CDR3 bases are TGTGCCAGCAGCGGATATCAAGCTAACTATGGCTACACCTTC.

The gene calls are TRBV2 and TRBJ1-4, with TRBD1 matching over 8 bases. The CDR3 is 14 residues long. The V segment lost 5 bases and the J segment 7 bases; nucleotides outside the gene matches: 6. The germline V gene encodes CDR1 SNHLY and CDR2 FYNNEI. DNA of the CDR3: TGTGCCAGCAGTAAGGACAGGGCGGGTGAAAAACTGTTTTTT. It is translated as CASSKDRAGEKLFF.

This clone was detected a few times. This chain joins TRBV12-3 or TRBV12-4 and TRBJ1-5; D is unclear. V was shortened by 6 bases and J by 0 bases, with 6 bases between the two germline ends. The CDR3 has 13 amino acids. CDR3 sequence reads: CASSTASNQPQHF. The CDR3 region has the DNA TGTGCCAGCAGCACAGCTAGCAATCAGCCCCAGCATTTT.

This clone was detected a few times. The CDR3 here is CASSLGGVGNTEAFF. The CDR3 nucleotides are TGTGCCAGCAGTTTGGGCGGGGTCGGGAACACTGAAGCTTTCTTT. This chain joins TRBV28 and TRBJ1-1, with unresolved D. The germline CDR1 and CDR2 sequences are MDHEN and SYDVKM. V dropped 3 bases and J dropped 1 base, with 12 bases sitting between them. The CDR3 runs to 15 residues.

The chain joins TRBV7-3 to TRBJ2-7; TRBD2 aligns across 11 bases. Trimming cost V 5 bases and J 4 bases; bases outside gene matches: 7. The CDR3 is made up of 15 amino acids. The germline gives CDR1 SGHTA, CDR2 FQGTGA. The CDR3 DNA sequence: TGTGCCAGCAGCAAAATAGCGGGAGGGCGTTACGAGCAGTACTTC. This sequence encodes CASSKIAGGRYEQYF.

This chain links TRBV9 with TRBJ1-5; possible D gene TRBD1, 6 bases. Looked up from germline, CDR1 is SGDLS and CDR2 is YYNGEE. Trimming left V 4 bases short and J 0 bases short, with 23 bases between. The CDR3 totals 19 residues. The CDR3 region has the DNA TGTGCCAGCAGCTACCCCGGACAGAAAGGGGGGTATAGCAATCAGCCCCAGCATTTT. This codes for CASSYPGQKGGYSNQPQHF.

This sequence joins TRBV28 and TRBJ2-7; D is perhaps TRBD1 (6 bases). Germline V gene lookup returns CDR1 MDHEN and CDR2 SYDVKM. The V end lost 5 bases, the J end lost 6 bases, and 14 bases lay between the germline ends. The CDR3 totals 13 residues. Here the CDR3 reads CASSPPGGREQYF. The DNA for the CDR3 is TGTGCCAGCAGTCCACCTGGGGGCCGCGAGCAGTACTTC.

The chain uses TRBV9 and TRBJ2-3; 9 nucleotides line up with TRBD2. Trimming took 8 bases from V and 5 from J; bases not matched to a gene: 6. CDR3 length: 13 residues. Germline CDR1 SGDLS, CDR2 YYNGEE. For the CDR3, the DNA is TGTGCCAGTGCTAGCGGGGACCTAGATACGCAGTATTTT. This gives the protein CASASGDLDTQYF.

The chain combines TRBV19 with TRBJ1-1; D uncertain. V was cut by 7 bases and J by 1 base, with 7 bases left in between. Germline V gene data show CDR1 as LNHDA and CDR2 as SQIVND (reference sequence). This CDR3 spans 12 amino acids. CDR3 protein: CASMGRNTEAFF. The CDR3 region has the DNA TGTGCCAGTATGGGCCGGAACACTGAAGCTTTCTTT.

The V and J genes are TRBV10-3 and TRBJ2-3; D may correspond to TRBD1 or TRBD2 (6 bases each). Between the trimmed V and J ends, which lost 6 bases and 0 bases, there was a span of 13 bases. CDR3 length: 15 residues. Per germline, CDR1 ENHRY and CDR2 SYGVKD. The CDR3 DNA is TGTGCCATCAGGGACAGCGGGCGCAGCACAGATACGCAGTATTTT. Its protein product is CAIRDSGRSTDTQYF.

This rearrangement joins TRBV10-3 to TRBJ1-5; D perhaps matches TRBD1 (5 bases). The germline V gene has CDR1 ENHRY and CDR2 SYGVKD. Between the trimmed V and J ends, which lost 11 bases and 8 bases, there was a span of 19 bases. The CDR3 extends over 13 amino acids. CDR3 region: CAVGAHVLEPQHF. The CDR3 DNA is TGTGCCGTAGGGGCCCACGTATTAGAGCCCCAGCATTTT.

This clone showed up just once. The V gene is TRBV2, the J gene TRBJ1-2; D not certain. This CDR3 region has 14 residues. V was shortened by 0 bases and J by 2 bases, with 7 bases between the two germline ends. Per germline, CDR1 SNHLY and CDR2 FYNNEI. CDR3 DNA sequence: TGTGCCAGCAGTGAAGCCAGAGGAAACTATGGCTACACCTTC. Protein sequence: CASSEARGNYGYTF.

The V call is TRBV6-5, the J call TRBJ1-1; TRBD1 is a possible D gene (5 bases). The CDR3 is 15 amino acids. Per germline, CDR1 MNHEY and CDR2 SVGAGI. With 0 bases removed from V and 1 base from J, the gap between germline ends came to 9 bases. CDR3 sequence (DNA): TGTGCCAGCAGTTACTCGTCCGGGGGGAACACTGAAGCTTTCTTT. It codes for CASSYSSGGNTEAFF.

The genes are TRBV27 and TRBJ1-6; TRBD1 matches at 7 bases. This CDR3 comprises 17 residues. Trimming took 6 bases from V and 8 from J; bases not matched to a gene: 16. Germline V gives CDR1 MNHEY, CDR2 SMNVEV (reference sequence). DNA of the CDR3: TGTGCCAGCAGCCGTCGCAGGGGGGGGAGTTGGGATTCACCCCTCCACTTT. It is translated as CASSRRRGGSWDSPLHF.

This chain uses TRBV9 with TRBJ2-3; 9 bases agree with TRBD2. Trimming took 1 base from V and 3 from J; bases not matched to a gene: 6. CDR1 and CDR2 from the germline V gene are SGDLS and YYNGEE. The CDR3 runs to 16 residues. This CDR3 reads CASSVSIAGATDTQYF. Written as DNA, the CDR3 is TGTGCCAGCAGCGTAAGTATAGCGGGAGCTACAGATACGCAGTATTTT.

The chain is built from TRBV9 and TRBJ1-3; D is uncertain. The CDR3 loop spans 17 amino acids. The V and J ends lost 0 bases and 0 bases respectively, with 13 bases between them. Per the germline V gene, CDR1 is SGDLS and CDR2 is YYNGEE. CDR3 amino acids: CASSVALNGYSGNTIYF. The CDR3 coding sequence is TGTGCCAGCAGCGTAGCTCTAAACGGATACTCTGGAAACACCATATATTTT.

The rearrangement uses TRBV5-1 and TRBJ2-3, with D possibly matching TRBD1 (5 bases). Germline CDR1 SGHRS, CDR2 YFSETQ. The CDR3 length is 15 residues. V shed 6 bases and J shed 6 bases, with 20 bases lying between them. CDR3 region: CASKLGLPPSDTQYF. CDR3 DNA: TGCGCCAGCAAATTGGGGCTCCCACCGTCGGATACGCAGTATTTT.